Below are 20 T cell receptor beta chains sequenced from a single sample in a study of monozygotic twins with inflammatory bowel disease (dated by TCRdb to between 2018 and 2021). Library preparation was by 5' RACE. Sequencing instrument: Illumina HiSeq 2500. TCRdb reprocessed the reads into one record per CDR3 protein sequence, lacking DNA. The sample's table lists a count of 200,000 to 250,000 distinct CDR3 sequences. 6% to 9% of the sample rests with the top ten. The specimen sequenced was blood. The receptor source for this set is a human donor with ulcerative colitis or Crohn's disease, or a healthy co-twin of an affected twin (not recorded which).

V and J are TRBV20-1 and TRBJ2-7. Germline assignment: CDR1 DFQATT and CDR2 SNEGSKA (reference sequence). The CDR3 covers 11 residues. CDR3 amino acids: CSARKSYEQYF.

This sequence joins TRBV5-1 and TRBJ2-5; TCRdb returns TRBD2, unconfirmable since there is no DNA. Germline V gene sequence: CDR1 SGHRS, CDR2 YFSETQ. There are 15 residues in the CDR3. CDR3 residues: CASSGDVRGRETQYF.

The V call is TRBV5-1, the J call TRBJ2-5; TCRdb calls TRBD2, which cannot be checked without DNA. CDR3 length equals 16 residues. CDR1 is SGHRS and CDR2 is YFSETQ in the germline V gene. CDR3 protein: CASSLGSGGSRETQYF. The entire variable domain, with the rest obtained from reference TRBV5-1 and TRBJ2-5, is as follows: KAGVTQTPRYLIKTRGQQVTLSCSPISGHRSVSWYQQTPGQGLQFLFEYFSETQRNKGNFPGRFSGRQFSNSRSEMNVSTLELGDSALYLCASSLGSGGSRETQYFGPGTRLLVL.

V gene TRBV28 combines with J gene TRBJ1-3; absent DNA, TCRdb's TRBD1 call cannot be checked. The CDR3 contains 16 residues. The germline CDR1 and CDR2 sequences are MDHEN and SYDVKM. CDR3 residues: CASSGTGKLSGNTIYF.

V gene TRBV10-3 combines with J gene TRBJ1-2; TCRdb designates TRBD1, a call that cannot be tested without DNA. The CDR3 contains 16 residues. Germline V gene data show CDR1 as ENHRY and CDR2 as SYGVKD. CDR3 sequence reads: CAISEVSVQASYGYTF.

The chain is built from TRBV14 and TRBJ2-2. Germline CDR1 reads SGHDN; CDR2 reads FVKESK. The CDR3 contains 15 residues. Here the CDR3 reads CASSPFDLNTGELFF.

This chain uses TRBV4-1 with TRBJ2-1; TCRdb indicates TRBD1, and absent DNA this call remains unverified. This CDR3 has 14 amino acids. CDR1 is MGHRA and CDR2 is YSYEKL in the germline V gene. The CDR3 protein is CASSVRDIDNEQFF.

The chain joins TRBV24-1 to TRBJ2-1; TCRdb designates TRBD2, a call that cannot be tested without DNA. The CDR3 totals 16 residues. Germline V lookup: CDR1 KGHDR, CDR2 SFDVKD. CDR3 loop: CATSDSTSGRVNEQFF.

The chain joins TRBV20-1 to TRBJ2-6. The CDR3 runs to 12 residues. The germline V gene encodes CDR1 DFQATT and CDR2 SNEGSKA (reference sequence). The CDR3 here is CSARGGTNVLTF.

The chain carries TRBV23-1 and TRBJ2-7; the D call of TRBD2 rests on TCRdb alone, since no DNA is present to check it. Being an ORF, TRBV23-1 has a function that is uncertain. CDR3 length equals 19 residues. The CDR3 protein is CASSLKGLLGTSGSHEQYF.

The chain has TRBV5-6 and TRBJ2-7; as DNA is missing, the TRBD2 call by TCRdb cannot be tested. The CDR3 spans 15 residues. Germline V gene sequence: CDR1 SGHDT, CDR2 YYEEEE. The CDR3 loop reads CASSLLAGGPGEEYF.

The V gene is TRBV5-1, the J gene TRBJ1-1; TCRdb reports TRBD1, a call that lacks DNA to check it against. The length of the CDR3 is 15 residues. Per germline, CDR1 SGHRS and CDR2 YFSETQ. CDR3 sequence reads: CASSSAGTVNTEAFF.

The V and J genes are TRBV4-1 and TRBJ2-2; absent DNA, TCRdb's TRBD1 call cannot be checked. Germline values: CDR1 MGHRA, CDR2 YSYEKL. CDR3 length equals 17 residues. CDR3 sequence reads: CASSQAPGHMNTGELFF.

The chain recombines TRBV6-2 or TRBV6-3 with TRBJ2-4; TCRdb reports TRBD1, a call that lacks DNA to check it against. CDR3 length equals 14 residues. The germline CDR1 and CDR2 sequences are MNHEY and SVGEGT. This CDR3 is CASSLWGETDIQYF.

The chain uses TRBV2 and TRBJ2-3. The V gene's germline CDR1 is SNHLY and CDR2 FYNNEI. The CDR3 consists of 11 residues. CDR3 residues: CASLSRSTQYF.

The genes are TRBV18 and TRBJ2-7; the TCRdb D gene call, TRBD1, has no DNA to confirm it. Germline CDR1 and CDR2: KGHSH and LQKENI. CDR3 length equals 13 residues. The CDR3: CASSVAEGYEQYF.

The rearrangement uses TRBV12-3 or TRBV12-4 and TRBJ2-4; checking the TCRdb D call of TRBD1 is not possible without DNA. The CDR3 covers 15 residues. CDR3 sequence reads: CASTPQGGVKNIQYF.

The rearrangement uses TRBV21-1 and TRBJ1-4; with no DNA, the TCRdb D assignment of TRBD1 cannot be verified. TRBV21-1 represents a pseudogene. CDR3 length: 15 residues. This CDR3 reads CASSTGQSTNEKLFF.

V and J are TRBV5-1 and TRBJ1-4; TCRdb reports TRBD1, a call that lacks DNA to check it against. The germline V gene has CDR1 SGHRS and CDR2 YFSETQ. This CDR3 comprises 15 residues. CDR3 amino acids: CASSLGWDGNEKLFF.

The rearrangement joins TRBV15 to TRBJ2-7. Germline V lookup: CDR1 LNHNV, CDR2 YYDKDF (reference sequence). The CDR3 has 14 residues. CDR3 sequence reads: CATSRVGISYEQYF.